The 28 T cell receptor beta chains given below trace back to one sample, sequenced in a study of T-cell reconstitution after alpha-beta-depleted transplantation in children. Preparation of the TCRbeta library was carried out with unique molecular identifiers. TCRdb re-derived calls from the PCR reads in MiXCR, one entry per CDR3 protein. The sample holds 40,000 to 55,000 distinct CDR3 sequences; around 9.2% are singletons and the top ten take roughly 29%. The sequences come from PBMCs, mostly from graft donor cells, collected 60 days after TCRalphabeta/CD19-depleted stem cell transplant. The origin of the receptors is a male patient between 2 and 10 years old who had a stem cell transplant for chronic granulomatous disease, so the T cells may come from the graft donor.

This clonotype appeared many times. This chain connects TRBV20-1 to TRBJ2-4; no definite D call. CDR3 size: 14 residues. Trimming shortened V by 0 bases and J by 1 base, and 7 bases separated the two germline ends. Germline assignment: CDR1 DFQATT and CDR2 SNEGSKA (reference sequence). In nucleotides, the CDR3 is TGCAGTGCTAGAGATTATAACGCCAAAAACATTCAGTACTTC. Amino acids: CSARDYNAKNIQYF.

The CDR3 loop is CASSLSPLAQLWGETQYF. The CDR3 nucleotides are TGTGCCAGCAGCTTATCCCCACTAGCCCAACTCTGGGGAGAGACCCAGTACTTC. The chain joins TRBV7-4 to TRBJ2-5, with a weak D call TRBD2 (6 bases). The V and J ends lost 2 bases and 4 bases respectively, with 23 bases between them. The CDR3 extends over 18 amino acids. Germline values: CDR1 SGHVT, CDR2 SQSDAQ.

This chain links TRBV20-1 with TRBJ2-7; 13 nucleotides align to TRBD2. The CDR3 covers 13 residues. Losses at the gene ends were 3 bases for V and 6 bases for J; bases not matched to a gene: 2. Germline CDR1 is DFQATT and CDR2 is SNEGSKA (reference sequence). The CDR3 is CSARRTSGSEQYF. CDR3 DNA: TGCAGTGCTAGGAGGACTAGCGGGAGCGAGCAGTACTTC.

The chain carries TRBV11-3 and TRBJ1-3, with unresolved D. Trimming removed 2 bases from V and 6 bases from J, with 8 bases in between. There are 13 residues in the CDR3. Germline-derived CDR1 and CDR2 are SGHNT and YENEEA. The CDR3 spells CASSLTTTNTIYF. CDR3 sequence (DNA): TGTGCCAGCAGCTTAACCACCACAAACACCATATATTTT.

This clonotype has at least ten counts. The chain combines TRBV28 with TRBJ1-4, with D uncertain. Between the trimmed V and J ends, which lost 6 bases and 0 bases, there was a span of 17 bases. The CDR3 is 17 amino acids. The germline gives CDR1 MDHEN, CDR2 SYDVKM. The CDR3 region is CASSPPAPPATNEKLFF. CDR3 coding DNA: TGTGCCAGCAGCCCTCCGGCACCACCCGCAACTAATGAAAAACTGTTTTTT.

This clonotype is classed as medium-sized (0.01 to 0.1%). This rearrangement joins TRBV7-2 to TRBJ1-5, with D tentatively TRBD1 (5 bases). The CDR3 has 13 residues. CDR1 SGHTA and CDR2 FQGNSA come from the germline V gene. Trimming took 2 bases from V and 4 from J, leaving 6 bases between them. The CDR3 here is CASSLRGNQPQHF. The CDR3, as DNA: TGTGCCAGCAGCTTACGGGGGAATCAGCCCCAGCATTTT.

This clonotype was counted only a few times. V is TRBV5-1 and J is TRBJ2-1; weak D call: TRBD2 (6 bases). Germline assignment: CDR1 SGHRS and CDR2 YFSETQ. The CDR3 covers 14 residues. The V and J ends lost 4 bases and 9 bases respectively, with 17 bases between them. The CDR3 region has the DNA TGCGCCAGCAGCCCCGCAATCGTGGGGGGTGAGCAGTTCTTC. This encodes CASSPAIVGGEQFF. The full variable domain, completed using reference TRBV5-1 and TRBJ2-1, is KAGVTQTPRYLIKTRGQQVTLSCSPISGHRSVSWYQQTPGQGLQFLFEYFSETQRNKGNFPGRFSGRQFSNSRSEMNVSTLELGDSALYLCASSPAIVGGEQFFGPGTRLTVL.

There are a few counts of this clonotype. V gene TRBV11-2 combines with J gene TRBJ2-5; 9 bases fit TRBD1. The germline CDR1 and CDR2 sequences are SGHAT and FQNNGV. This CDR3 spans 15 amino acids. V gave up 7 bases and J gave up 2 bases; unmatched junction bases: 8. The CDR3 protein is CASTPGQGRQETQYF. CDR3 nucleotide sequence: TGTGCCAGCACCCCGGGACAGGGCCGTCAAGAGACCCAGTACTTC.

Comment on this clonotype: This may arise from a read error, as a much more abundant clone is one base away. The J gene is TRBJ2-2, the V gene TRBV7-2; 9 bases are a match to TRBD2. The germline V gene has CDR1 SGHTA and CDR2 FQGNSA. The CDR3 loop spans 16 amino acids. The DNA for the CDR3 is TGTGCCAGCTGCTTAGTAGCAGTAGCGGGAGCCGGGGAGCTGTTTTTT. The encoded protein is CASCLVAVAGAGELFF.

The chain is built from TRBV6-2 or TRBV6-3 and TRBJ2-1; 8 nucleotides align to TRBD2. Germline values: CDR1 MNHEY, CDR2 SVGEGT. V lost 5 bases, J lost 6 bases, and 15 bases stayed unmatched. The CDR3 has 17 residues. The CDR3 region has the DNA TGTGCCAGCAGTAAACCCCTACATCGGACTAGCAGCAATGAGCAGTTCTTC. It is translated as CASSKPLHRTSSNEQFF.

This clonotype was counted ten times or more. The chain links TRBV6-5 to TRBJ2-2, with D hard to call. The V gene's germline CDR1 is MNHEY and CDR2 SVGAGI. V lost 2 bases to trimming and J lost 0 bases, with 10 bases between them. The CDR3 spans 16 residues. CDR3 nucleotide sequence: TGTGCCAGCAGTTACGGCGACGGCGCGAACACCGGGGAGCTGTTTTTT. Translation: CASSYGDGANTGELFF.

This clonotype occurred many times. The gene calls are TRBV7-2 and TRBJ2-7; 8 nucleotides match TRBD2. This CDR3 has 13 residues. Germline-derived CDR1 and CDR2 are SGHTA and FQGNSA. V lost 4 bases, J lost 7 bases, and 6 bases stayed unmatched. CDR3 region: CASSSTGGGEQYF. In nucleotides, the CDR3 is TGTGCCAGCAGCTCAACGGGAGGGGGGGAGCAGTACTTC.

Concerning this clonotype: A single base separates this from a much larger clone, so it may be a read error. This chain joins TRBV2 and TRBJ2-4; 7 positions agree with TRBD1. The CDR3 has 16 amino acids. Germline V gene lookup returns CDR1 SNHLY and CDR2 FYNNEI. DNA of the CDR3: TGTGCCAGCAGGACAGGGTCCCAGATAGCCAAAAACATTGAGTACTTC. It yields the protein CASRTGSQIAKNIEYF.

This clonotype was seen at least ten times. The rearrangement links TRBV20-1 to TRBJ1-1; no definite D call. Germline values: CDR1 DFQATT, CDR2 SNEGSKA (reference sequence). The CDR3 totals 15 residues. The V and J ends lost 0 bases and 1 base respectively, with 12 bases between them. The CDR3 protein is CSAREVRGPNTEAFF. CDR3 in DNA: TGCAGTGCTAGAGAAGTGCGGGGTCCGAACACTGAAGCTTTCTTT.

The V and J genes are TRBV20-1 and TRBJ2-4; 9 bases agree with TRBD2. The J segment lost 0 bases and the V segment lost 6 bases, leaving 9 bases of the junction unmatched. This CDR3 has 16 residues. Germline-derived CDR1 and CDR2 are DFQATT and SNEGSKA (reference sequence). Here the CDR3 reads CSAPLAGRSAKNIQYF. CDR3 in DNA: TGCAGTGCACCCCTAGCGGGAAGGTCAGCCAAAAACATTCAGTACTTC.

V gene TRBV6-1 combines with J gene TRBJ2-1, with D perhaps matching TRBD1 or TRBD2 (6 bases each). The CDR3 covers 17 residues. Germline loops: CDR1 MNHNS, CDR2 SASEGT. V was trimmed by 7 bases and J by 3 bases, leaving 22 bases between them. In DNA form, the CDR3 reads TGTGCCAGCACCTCACTCGGGGGCGGTTTATTCTACAATGAGCAGTTCTTC. Protein: CASTSLGGGLFYNEQFF.

In its sample, this clonotype was seen many times. The V call is TRBV3-1, the J call TRBJ1-6, with 7 bases identical to TRBD1. This CDR3 comprises 15 residues. Germline assignment: CDR1 LGHDT and CDR2 YNNKEL (reference sequence). V shed 6 bases, J shed 13 bases, and the junction held 15 bases outside the gene matches. The CDR3 spells CASRHSGGNTNPLHF. The CDR3, as DNA: TGTGCCAGCAGACATTCAGGGGGAAATACTAACCCCCTCCACTTT.

This clonotype came up many times. V usage is TRBV6-1 and J usage is TRBJ2-3; D may match TRBD1 or TRBD2 (5 bases each). Trimming took off 6 bases at V and 7 bases at J, with 11 bases between the two ends. The V gene's germline CDR1 is MNHNS and CDR2 SASEGT. There are 12 residues in the CDR3. The CDR3 DNA is TGTGCCAGCAGCCTGGGGACCCATACGCAGTATTTT. This encodes CASSLGTHTQYF.

In its sample, this clonotype was seen many times. The rearrangement joins TRBV7-2 to TRBJ2-7; 9 bases are a match to TRBD2. Trimming removed 5 bases from V and 2 bases from J; junction bases left unmatched: 10. The germline V gene encodes CDR1 SGHTA and CDR2 FQGNSA. The CDR3 is 16 residues long. The CDR3 DNA follows: TGTGCCAGCAGCCTCGACGCGGGGGGGCCGACCTACGAGCAGTACTTC. Its protein product is CASSLDAGGPTYEQYF.

This clonotype was seen a handful of times. The chain links TRBV19 to TRBJ1-3, with 7 bases identical to TRBD1. Per germline, CDR1 LNHDA and CDR2 SQIVND (reference sequence). V lost 8 bases to trimming and J lost 2 bases; unmatched junction nucleotides: 9. CDR3 length: 15 residues. CDR3 sequence reads: CASWDRKKTGNTIYF. DNA of the CDR3: TGTGCCAGTTGGGACAGAAAAAAAACTGGAAACACCATATATTTT.

This clonotype came up a few times. The J gene is TRBJ2-1, the V gene TRBV2; the D gene is possibly TRBD2 (5 bases). Trimming removed 9 bases at V and 4 bases at J, with 7 bases between. Germline CDR1 reads SNHLY; CDR2 reads FYNNEI. This CDR3 has 11 amino acids. This CDR3 reads CASLAYNEQFF. CDR3 DNA: TGTGCCAGTCTAGCTTACAATGAGCAGTTCTTC.

In this sample, this clonotype turned up many times. This sequence joins TRBV20-1 and TRBJ1-2; tentative D call: TRBD1 (5 bases). V lost 6 bases and J 5 bases, leaving 10 bases between the germline ends. The CDR3 sequence is 11 residues long. CDR1 DFQATT and CDR2 SNEGSKA come from the germline V gene (reference sequence). CDR3 in amino acids: CSAAGDYGYTF. The DNA for the CDR3 is TGCAGTGCCGCGGGGGATTATGGCTACACCTTC.

This clonotype counts as medium-sized. The rearrangement links TRBV12-3 or TRBV12-4 to TRBJ2-7, with TRBD2 matching over 8 bases. V was clipped by 5 bases and J by 0 bases; unmatched bases: 3. CDR3 length: 14 residues. The CDR3 sequence: CASSRTSSSYEQYF. CDR3 coding DNA: TGTGCCAGCAGTCGGACTAGCAGCTCCTACGAGCAGTACTTC.

The chain couples TRBV11-2 to TRBJ1-3; D is ambiguous. Trimming took off 1 base at V and 0 bases at J, with 7 bases between the two ends. This CDR3 region has 15 residues. Looked up from germline, CDR1 is SGHAT and CDR2 is FQNNGV. The CDR3 region is CASSLGVSSGNTIYF. The DNA for the CDR3 is TGTGCCAGCAGCTTAGGCGTATCCTCTGGAAACACCATATATTTT. Filled out from reference TRBV11-2 and TRBJ1-3, the complete variable domain reads EAGVAQSPRYKIIEKRQSVAFWCNPISGHATLYWYQQILGQGPKLLIQFQNNGVVDDSQLPKDRFSAERLKGVDSTLKIQPAKLEDSAVYLCASSLGVSSGNTIYFGEGSWLTVV.

This clonotype was picked up many times. In DNA form, the CDR3 reads TGTGCCAGCAGCTTGGTTCGAGGACAGGGGACCTACGAGCAGTACTTC. It encodes CASSLVRGQGTYEQYF. The chain carries TRBV5-6 and TRBJ2-7; 9 bases agree with TRBD1. There are 16 residues in the CDR3. In germline, CDR1 is SGHDT, CDR2 YYEEEE. With 0 bases clipped from V and 2 bases from J, the junction kept 6 bases outside the gene matches.

In this sample, this clonotype turned up a few times. The V call is TRBV20-1, the J call TRBJ2-7; D gene uncertain. Trimming cost V 5 bases and J 2 bases, with 16 bases left between them. Looked up from germline, CDR1 is DFQATT and CDR2 is SNEGSKA (reference sequence). The CDR3 is 14 residues long. The DNA of the CDR3 is TGCAGTGCTGGGTCGAACAACTACCCCTACGAGCAGTACTTC. Translation gives CSAGSNNYPYEQYF.

This clonotype has at least ten counts. V gene TRBV10-1 combines with J gene TRBJ2-5; tentatively, D is TRBD1 or TRBD2 (5 bases each). This CDR3 spans 11 amino acids. With 8 bases removed from V and 3 bases from J, the gap between germline ends came to 7 bases. The germline CDR1 and CDR2 sequences are WNHNN and SYGVQD (reference sequence). CDR3 loop: CASRGEETQYF. CDR3 in DNA: TGCGCCAGCCGAGGGGAAGAGACCCAGTACTTC.

Points on this clonotype: A read error may explain this, as a much larger clone is one base away. This chain links TRBV15 with TRBJ1-1; D perhaps matches TRBD1 (6 bases). From germline, CDR1 is LNHNV and CDR2 YYDKDF (reference sequence). The CDR3 is 15 residues long. This CDR3 reads CATSRASTRGTEASF. CDR3 coding DNA: TGTGCCACCAGCAGAGCAAGTACCAGGGGCACTGAAGCTTCCTTT.